This TCR beta chain was sequenced for a study of T cells in Graves' hyperthyroidism and ophthalmopathy. With 1 base clipped from V and 5 bases from J, the junction kept 10 bases outside the gene matches. This CDR3 region has 16 residues. Germline CDR1 reads LNHNV; CDR2 reads YYDKDF (reference sequence). Regions amplified from RNA transcripts were the TCR beta CDR3 regions. Researchers ran a first-round RT-PCR on the TCR CDR3 using the HTBI primer set. MiXCR, run by TCRdb on the multiplex PCR reads, gives a single entry per CDR3 protein. This sample has around 300,000 distinct CDR3 sequences, with roughly 19% found just once.

This sequence was found in a man between 45 and 60 years old with Graves' ophthalmopathy. This chain links TRBV15 with TRBJ2-7; 8 nucleotides agree with TRBD1. Sequencing was performed on blood. The CDR3 DNA sequence: TGTGCCACCAGCAGAGGCAGGGGGCTTAACCACCACGAGCAGTACTTC. Protein product: CATSRGRGLNHHEQYF.